The rows below give T cell receptor beta chains drawn from one sample of a study of cytomegalovirus exposure and HLA in healthy donors. Sequenced by immunoSEQ multiplex PCR; TCRdb stores in-frame clones only, minus some. The data contain 89,000 or so clones, 85% to 95% of them seen just once; the ten biggest clones take up about 1.1%. The sequencing sample was made of PBMCs. The receptor set was obtained from a woman in her thirties in good health and CMV-seropositive. Each CDR3 is given without its conserved first and last residue. The order of the fields is V gene, J gene, CDR3 protein.

v_gene: TRBV28; j_gene: TRBJ1-2; CDR3aa: ASSPLRQGGYT
v_gene: TRBV5-1; j_gene: TRBJ2-7; CDR3aa: ASSLQLGGEQY
v_gene: TRBV28; j_gene: TRBJ2-7; CDR3aa: ASSLLSSGAYEQY
v_gene: TRBV4-3; j_gene: TRBJ2-3; CDR3aa: ASSAGFSTDTQY
v_gene: TRBV30; j_gene: TRBJ1-2; CDR3aa: AWRGGQGSPSNYGYT
v_gene: TRBV9; j_gene: TRBJ2-1; CDR3aa: ASSFSGKTEGEQF
v_gene: TRBV27; j_gene: TRBJ2-7; CDR3aa: ASSSLAGRSEQY
v_gene: TRBV19; j_gene: TRBJ2-5; CDR3aa: ASSASRAGETQY
v_gene: TRBV19; j_gene: TRBJ1-2; CDR3aa: ASSIPRQGPRYGYT
v_gene: TRBV29-1; j_gene: TRBJ1-3; CDR3aa: SVKDRGMSGNTIY